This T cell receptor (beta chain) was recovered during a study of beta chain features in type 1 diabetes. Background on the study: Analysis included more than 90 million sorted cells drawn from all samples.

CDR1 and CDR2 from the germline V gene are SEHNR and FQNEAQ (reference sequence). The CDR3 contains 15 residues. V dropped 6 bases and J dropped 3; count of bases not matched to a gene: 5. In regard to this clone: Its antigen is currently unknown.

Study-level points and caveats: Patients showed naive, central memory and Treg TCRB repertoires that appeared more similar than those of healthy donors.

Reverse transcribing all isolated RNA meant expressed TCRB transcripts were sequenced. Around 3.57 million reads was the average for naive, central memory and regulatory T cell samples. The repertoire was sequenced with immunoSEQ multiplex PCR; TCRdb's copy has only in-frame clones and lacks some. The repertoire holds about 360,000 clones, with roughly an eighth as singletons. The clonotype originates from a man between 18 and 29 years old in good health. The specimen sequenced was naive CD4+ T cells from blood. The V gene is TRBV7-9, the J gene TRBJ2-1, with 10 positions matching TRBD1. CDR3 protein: CASSLRDRGYNEQFF. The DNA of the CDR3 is TGTGCCAGCAGTCTTCGGGACAGGGGCTACAATGAGCAGTTCTTC.